This record looks at one TCR beta chain sequence and its context. Its antigen is not known. This record comes from a study of OX40 agonist ivuxolimab in advanced cancers. Study outcomes and limitations: The authors did not determine the antigen specificity of the expanded peripheral T cells.

Method: immunoSEQ multiplex PCR; TCRdb's copy keeps in-frame clones and lacks some. The table includes over 60,000 clones, about 89% detected once. V was shortened by 5 bases and J by 7 bases, with 20 bases between the two germline ends. CDR1 LGHNA and CDR2 YSLEER come from the germline V gene. The CDR3 spans 15 residues. The chain couples TRBV4-3 to TRBJ1-2; D is unclear. Sequencing used CD4+ or CD8+ T cells sorted from blood, obtained in a trial of the OX40 agonist ivuxolimab. The clonotype was recovered from an adult with an advanced solid tumor such as melanoma, head and neck, liver or kidney cancer. The CDR3 loop reads CASSYREGDSRGYTF. The DNA for the CDR3 is TGCGCCAGCAGCTACCGAGAGGGTGACTCCCGTGGCTACACCTTC.